These 17 T cell receptor beta chains originate from one sample sequenced in a study of T-cell memory formation after mild COVID-19. MiXCR was run by TCRdb on the 5' RACE reads, yielding one entry per CDR3 protein. The sample includes hundreds of thousands of distinct CDR3 sequences, more than 15% seen only once; the top ten take approximately 12%. What was sequenced was PBMCs or a T cell subset sorted from them (not recorded which). These receptors all stem from an adult woman who had mild COVID-19 (a few samples of this study predate the infection). Cell type and time point are not known.

The rearrangement links TRBV28 to TRBJ1-4; D remains ambiguous. Germline CDR1 and CDR2: MDHEN and SYDVKM. This CDR3 spans 13 amino acids. Trimming stripped 5 bases from V and 5 bases from J, with 9 bases between. The CDR3: CASSLAGNEKLFF. CDR3 DNA: TGTGCCAGCAGTCTAGCGGGGAATGAAAAACTGTTTTTT.

This clonotype came up a few times. J is TRBJ2-1 and V is TRBV7-6; D is perhaps TRBD1 or TRBD2 (5 bases each). CDR3 size: 13 residues. CDR1 is SGHVS, CDR2 FNYEAQ, per germline. The V and J ends lost 1 base and 15 bases respectively, with 16 bases between them. The CDR3 DNA sequence: TGTGCCAGCAGCTTAGACTATGGGGGAGTAAGGTTCTTC. Protein product: CASSLDYGGVRFF.

This clonotype was seen at least ten times. The chain carries TRBV24-1 and TRBJ1-5; D is unclear. This CDR3 contains 14 residues. Deletions cut 5 bases from V and 0 bases from J, with 7 bases between. CDR1 is KGHDR and CDR2 is SFDVKD in the germline V gene. Written as DNA, the CDR3 is TGTGCCACCAGTGCGGGCTCTAGCAATCAGCCCCAGCATTTT. It specifies CATSAGSSNQPQHF.

This clonotype was seen at least ten times. The chain joins TRBV24-1 to TRBJ2-1; no definite D call. From germline, CDR1 is KGHDR and CDR2 SFDVKD. The CDR3 extends over 13 amino acids. V was clipped by 4 bases and J by 6 bases, with 9 bases between them. The CDR3, as DNA: TGTGCCACCAGTGACTCGCTCCGCAATGAGCAGTTCTTC. It translates to CATSDSLRNEQFF.

This clonotype came up a few times. The chain combines TRBV7-9 with TRBJ1-1, with D unresolved. V dropped 2 bases and J dropped 1 base, with 17 bases sitting between them. Per the germline V gene, CDR1 is SEHNR and CDR2 is FQNEAQ (reference sequence). The CDR3 is made up of 17 amino acids. This CDR3 is CASSLTRGRPANTEAFF. CDR3 nucleotides: TGTGCCAGCAGCTTAACTCGAGGGCGCCCCGCGAACACTGAAGCTTTCTTT.

This sequence joins TRBV9 and TRBJ2-1; TRBD2 is a possible D gene (5 bases). Germline V lookup: CDR1 SGDLS, CDR2 YYNGEE. The V gene lost 4 bases and the J gene lost 0 bases, with 11 bases spanning the gap. There are 15 residues in the CDR3. The CDR3 DNA follows: TGTGCCAGCAGCCAGACTACGAGCTCCTACAATGAGCAGTTCTTC. As protein: CASSQTTSSYNEQFF.

This clonotype was observed a handful of times. The chain joins TRBV9 to TRBJ1-6; D unresolved. The germline V gene has CDR1 SGDLS and CDR2 YYNGEE. Trimming shortened V by 0 bases and J by 4 bases, and 5 bases separated the two germline ends. The CDR3 contains 14 residues. The CDR3 reads CASSVARYNSPLHF. The CDR3 DNA reads TGTGCCAGCAGCGTAGCCAGATATAATTCACCCCTCCACTTT.

This chain connects TRBV7-9 to TRBJ2-5; unclear D gene. This CDR3 has 14 residues. Trimming pared 3 bases from V and 0 bases from J, leaving 8 bases between. From germline, CDR1 is SEHNR and CDR2 FQNEAQ (reference sequence). DNA for the CDR3: TGTGCCAGCAGCTTGGAGAGCCACCAAGAGACCCAGTACTTC. Translation gives CASSLESHQETQYF.

The rearrangement joins TRBV15 to TRBJ2-3; D is unclear. The V gene lost 0 bases and the J gene lost 4 bases, with 5 bases spanning the gap. From germline, CDR1 is LNHNV and CDR2 YYDKDF (reference sequence). This CDR3 is built from 13 residues. CDR3 amino acids: CATSRDFSDTQYF. The CDR3 DNA follows: TGTGCCACCAGCAGAGATTTTTCAGATACGCAGTATTTT.

There are a few counts of this clonotype. V usage is TRBV7-8 and J usage is TRBJ2-5; D not resolved. The germline V gene encodes CDR1 SGHVS and CDR2 FQNEAQ. With 3 bases removed from V and 0 bases from J, the gap between germline ends came to 8 bases. The CDR3 extends over 14 amino acids. The DNA of the CDR3 is TGTGCCAGCAGCTTCGAGCGCGACCAAGAGACCCAGTACTTC. Protein: CASSFERDQETQYF.

The table lists this clonotype with a few counts. The V and J genes are TRBV5-1 and TRBJ2-7; perhaps TRBD2 as D (6 bases). The CDR3 runs to 14 residues. V was shortened by 1 base and J by 7 bases, with 15 bases between the two germline ends. Looked up from germline, CDR1 is SGHRS and CDR2 is YFSETQ. The CDR3 loop reads CASSLPSDGSEQYF. In DNA, the CDR3 is TGCGCCAGCAGCTTGCCATCGGACGGGAGTGAGCAGTACTTC.

J is TRBJ2-1 and V is TRBV2; 10 nucleotides agree with TRBD1. Per the germline V gene, CDR1 is SNHLY and CDR2 is FYNNEI. The trim removed 3 bases at V and 7 bases at J, leaving 9 bases unmatched. The CDR3 extends over 16 amino acids. CDR3 nucleotides: TGTGCCAGCAGTGAGGGACAGGGGATGAGGCCGAATGAGCAGTTCTTC. Residues: CASSEGQGMRPNEQFF. Variable domain in full (rest from reference TRBV2 and TRBJ2-1): EPEVTQTPSHQVTQMGQEVILRCVPISNHLYFYWYRQILGQKVEFLVSFYNNEISEKSEIFDDQFSVERPDGSNFTLKIRSTKLEDSAMYFCASSEGQGMRPNEQFFGPGTRLTVL.

A few counts support this clonotype. V and J are TRBV12-3 or TRBV12-4 and TRBJ2-7; 7 bases are shared with TRBD2. The CDR3 runs to 14 residues. V lost 5 bases and J lost 5; bases outside the gene matches: 9. CDR3 sequence reads: CASSPQSAGDEQYF. The CDR3, as DNA: TGTGCCAGCAGTCCCCAGTCGGCGGGGGACGAGCAGTACTTC.

This clonotype was seen repeatedly, ten times or more. The chain employs TRBV12-3 or TRBV12-4 and TRBJ2-5; D might be TRBD1 (6 bases). The CDR3 runs 12 residues. V was cut by 11 bases and J by 1 base, with 11 bases left in between. The chain's CDR3 is CAPTGRQETQYF. As DNA, the CDR3 is TGTGCCCCGACAGGCCGCCAAGAGACCCAGTACTTC.

J is TRBJ2-3 and V is TRBV11-2; perhaps TRBD2 as D (6 bases). The V end lost 3 bases, the J end lost 0 bases, and 16 bases lay between the germline ends. The CDR3 covers 17 residues. Germline V gene sequence: CDR1 SGHAT, CDR2 FQNNGV. CDR3 region: CASSFRDIAESTDTQYF. The CDR3 nucleotides are TGTGCCAGCAGCTTTAGGGATATAGCGGAGAGCACAGATACGCAGTATTTT.

The chain recombines TRBV7-8 with TRBJ1-3; D gene uncertain. The CDR3 extends over 16 amino acids. Germline loops: CDR1 SGHVS, CDR2 FQNEAQ. V lost 3 bases, J lost 0 bases, and 12 bases lay in between. CDR3 bases: TGTGCCAGCAGCTTCTGGACGGGGAGCTCTGGAAACACCATATATTTT. Translated: CASSFWTGSSGNTIYF.

This clonotype was seen a few times. The chain uses TRBV5-6 and TRBJ2-1, with TRBD2 identical over 11 bases. CDR1 is SGHDT and CDR2 is YYEEEE in the germline V gene. The CDR3 extends over 16 amino acids. The J segment lost 5 bases and the V segment lost 3 bases, leaving 7 bases of the junction unmatched. The CDR3 DNA reads as TGTGCCAGCAGCTCCGAAACTAGCGGGGGTCACAATGAGCAGTTCTTC. As protein: CASSSETSGGHNEQFF.